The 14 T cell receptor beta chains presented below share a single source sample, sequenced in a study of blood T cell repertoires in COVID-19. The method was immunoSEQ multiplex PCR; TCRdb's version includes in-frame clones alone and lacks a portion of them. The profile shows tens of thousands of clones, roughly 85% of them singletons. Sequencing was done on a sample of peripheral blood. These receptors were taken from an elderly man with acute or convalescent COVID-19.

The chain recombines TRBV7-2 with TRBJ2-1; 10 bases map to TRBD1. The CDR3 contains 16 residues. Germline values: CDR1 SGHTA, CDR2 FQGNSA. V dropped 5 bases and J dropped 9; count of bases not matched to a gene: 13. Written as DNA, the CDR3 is TGTGCCAGCAGCCTCCCTGAGGGGACAGGGGCAGGTGAGCAGTTCTTC. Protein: CASSLPEGTGAGEQFF.

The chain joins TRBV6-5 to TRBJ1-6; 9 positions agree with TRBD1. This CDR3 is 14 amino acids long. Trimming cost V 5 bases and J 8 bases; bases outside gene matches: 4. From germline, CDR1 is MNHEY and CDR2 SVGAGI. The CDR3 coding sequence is TGTGCCAGCAGTATACAGGGGGCGGATTCACCCCTCCACTTT. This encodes CASSIQGADSPLHF.

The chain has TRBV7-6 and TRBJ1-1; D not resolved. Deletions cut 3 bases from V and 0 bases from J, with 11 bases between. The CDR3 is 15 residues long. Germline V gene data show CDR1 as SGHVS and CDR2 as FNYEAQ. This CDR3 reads CASSLRQTMNTEAFF. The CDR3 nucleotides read TGTGCCAGCAGCTTGAGGCAGACTATGAACACTGAAGCTTTCTTT.

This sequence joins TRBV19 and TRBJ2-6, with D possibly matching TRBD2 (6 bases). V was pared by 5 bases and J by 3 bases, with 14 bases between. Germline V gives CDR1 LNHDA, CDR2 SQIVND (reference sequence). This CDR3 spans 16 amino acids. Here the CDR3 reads CASSPRGRNGANVLTF. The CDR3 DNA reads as TGTGCCAGTAGTCCCCGGGGGAGGAATGGGGCCAACGTCCTGACTTTC. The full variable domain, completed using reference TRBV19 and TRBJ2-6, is DGGITQSPKYLFRKEGQNVTLSCEQNLNHDAMYWYRQDPGQGLRLIYYSQIVNDFQKGDIAEGYSVSREKKESFPLTVTSAQKNPTAFYLCASSPRGRNGANVLTFGAGSRLTVL.

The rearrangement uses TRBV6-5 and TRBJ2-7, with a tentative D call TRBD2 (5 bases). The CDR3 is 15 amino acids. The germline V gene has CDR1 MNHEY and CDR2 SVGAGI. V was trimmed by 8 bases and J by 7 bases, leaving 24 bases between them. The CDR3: CASRAQRVAATEQYF. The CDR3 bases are TGTGCCAGCCGCGCCCAGAGGGTAGCCGCTACGGAGCAGTACTTC.

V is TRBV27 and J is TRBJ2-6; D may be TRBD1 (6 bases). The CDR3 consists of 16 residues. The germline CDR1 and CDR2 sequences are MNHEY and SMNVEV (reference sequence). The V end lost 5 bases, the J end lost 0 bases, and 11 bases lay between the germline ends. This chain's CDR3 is CASSRTDYSGANVLTF. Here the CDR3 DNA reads TGTGCCAGCAGTAGGACAGACTACTCTGGGGCCAACGTCCTGACTTTC.

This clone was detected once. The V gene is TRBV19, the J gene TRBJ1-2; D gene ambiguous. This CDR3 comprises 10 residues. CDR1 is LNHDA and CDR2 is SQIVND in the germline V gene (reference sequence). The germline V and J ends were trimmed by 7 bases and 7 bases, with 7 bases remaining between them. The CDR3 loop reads CASTPFGYTF. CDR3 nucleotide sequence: TGTGCCAGTACCCCATTTGGCTACACCTTC.

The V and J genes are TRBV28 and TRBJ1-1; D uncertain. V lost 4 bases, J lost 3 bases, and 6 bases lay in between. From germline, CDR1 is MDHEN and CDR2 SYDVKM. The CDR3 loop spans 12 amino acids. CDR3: CASSWSDTEAFF. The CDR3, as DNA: TGTGCCAGCAGTTGGTCGGACACTGAAGCTTTCTTT.

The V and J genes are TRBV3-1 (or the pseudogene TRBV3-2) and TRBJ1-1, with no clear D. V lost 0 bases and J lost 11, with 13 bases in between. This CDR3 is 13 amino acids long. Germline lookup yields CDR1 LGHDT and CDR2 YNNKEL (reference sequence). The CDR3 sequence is CASSQENTRRAFF. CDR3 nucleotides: TGTGCCAGCAGCCAAGAGAATACCCGGAGGGCTTTCTTT.

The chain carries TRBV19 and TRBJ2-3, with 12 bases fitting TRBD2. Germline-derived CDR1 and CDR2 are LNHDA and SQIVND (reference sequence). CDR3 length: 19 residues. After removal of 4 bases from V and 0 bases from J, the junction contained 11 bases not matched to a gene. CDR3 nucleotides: TGTGCCAGTAGTAGAGGACTAGCGGGATTCCTAACTAGCACAGATACGCAGTATTTT. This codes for CASSRGLAGFLTSTDTQYF.

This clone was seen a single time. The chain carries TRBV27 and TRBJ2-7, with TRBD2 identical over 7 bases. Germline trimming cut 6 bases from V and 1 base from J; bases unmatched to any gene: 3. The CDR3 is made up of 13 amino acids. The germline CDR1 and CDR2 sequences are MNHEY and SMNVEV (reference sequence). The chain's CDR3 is CASRRGGSYEQYF. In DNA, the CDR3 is TGTGCCAGCAGGCGGGGAGGGTCCTACGAGCAGTACTTC.

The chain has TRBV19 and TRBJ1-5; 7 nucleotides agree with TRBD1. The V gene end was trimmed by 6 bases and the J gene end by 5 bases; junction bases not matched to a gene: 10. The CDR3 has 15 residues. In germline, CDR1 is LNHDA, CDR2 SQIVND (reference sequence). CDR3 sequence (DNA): TGTGCCAGTAGCCAGGGACAGACTACCTATCAGCCCCAGCATTTT. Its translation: CASSQGQTTYQPQHF.

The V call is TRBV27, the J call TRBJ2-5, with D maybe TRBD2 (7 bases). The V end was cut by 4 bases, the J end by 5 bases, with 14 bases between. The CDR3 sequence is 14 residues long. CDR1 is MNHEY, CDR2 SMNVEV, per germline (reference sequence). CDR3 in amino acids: CASSSAGARETQYF. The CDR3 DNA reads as TGTGCCAGCAGTTCTGCGGGGGCTAGGGAGACCCAGTACTTC.

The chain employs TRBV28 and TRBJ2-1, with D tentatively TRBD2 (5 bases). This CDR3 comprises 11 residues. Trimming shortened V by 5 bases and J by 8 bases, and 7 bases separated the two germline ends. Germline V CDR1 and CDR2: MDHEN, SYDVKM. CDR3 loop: CASSPEDEQFF. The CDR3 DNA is TGTGCCAGCAGTCCGGAGGATGAGCAGTTCTTC.